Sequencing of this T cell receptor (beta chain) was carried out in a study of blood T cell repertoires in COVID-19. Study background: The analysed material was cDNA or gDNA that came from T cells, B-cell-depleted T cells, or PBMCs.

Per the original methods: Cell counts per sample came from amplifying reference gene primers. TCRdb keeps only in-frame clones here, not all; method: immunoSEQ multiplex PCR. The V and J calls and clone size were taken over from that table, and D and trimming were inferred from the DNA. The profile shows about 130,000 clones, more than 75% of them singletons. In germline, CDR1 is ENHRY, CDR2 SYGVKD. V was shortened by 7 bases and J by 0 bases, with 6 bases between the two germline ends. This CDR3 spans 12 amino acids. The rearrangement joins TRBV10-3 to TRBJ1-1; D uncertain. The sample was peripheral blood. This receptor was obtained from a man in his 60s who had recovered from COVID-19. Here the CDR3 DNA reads TGTGCCATCACAGGAATGAACACTGAAGCTTTCTTT. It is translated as CAITGMNTEAFF.